These 29 T cell receptor beta chains came from one sample sequenced in a study of PD-1 blockade in classical Hodgkin lymphoma. No patient escaped relapse after autologous stem cell transplantation, and brentuximab vedotin exposure varied. Method: immunoSEQ multiplex PCR; TCRdb's copy keeps in-frame clones and lacks some. Seen here are tens of thousands of clones, around 80% observed once, and the top ten hold roughly an eighth. Sequencing was performed on peripheral blood mononuclear cells (PBMCs), taken at baseline. The receptors derive from a human donor with classical Hodgkin lymphoma.

V and J are TRBV4-3 and TRBJ2-1; possible D gene TRBD1, 6 bases. CDR3 size: 17 residues. Trimming took 1 base from V and 6 from J, leaving 19 bases between them. Germline CDR1 and CDR2: LGHNA and YSLEER. The CDR3 DNA follows: TGCGCCAGCAGCCAAGTGTTAACGGGGACAACCCCCAATGAGCAGTTCTTC. Amino acids: CASSQVLTGTTPNEQFF.

This clone was seen a few times. The chain has TRBV5-1 and TRBJ2-2; no firm D call. Germline V lookup: CDR1 SGHRS, CDR2 YFSETQ. V was clipped by 2 bases and J by 5 bases, with 7 bases between them. The CDR3 has 13 amino acids. As DNA, the CDR3 is TGCGCCAGCAGCTTTCCCCTAACCGGGGAGCTGTTTTTT. Translated: CASSFPLTGELFF.

The chain employs TRBV11-3 and TRBJ1-1, with D maybe TRBD1 (5 bases). The CDR3 is made up of 13 amino acids. V lost 5 bases, J lost 7 bases, and 14 bases lay in between. Germline V gene lookup returns CDR1 SGHNT and CDR2 YENEEA. CDR3 nucleotides: TGTGCCAGCAGCCCACGAGGCGGGGGTGAAGCTTTCTTT. Translated, it gives CASSPRGGGEAFF.

V usage is TRBV6-6 and J usage is TRBJ1-2; D may be TRBD1 (5 bases). Germline V gives CDR1 MNHNY, CDR2 SVGAGI (reference sequence). The V and J ends lost 5 bases and 9 bases respectively, with 13 bases between them. This CDR3 spans 12 amino acids. The CDR3 region is CASSLGGGSYTF. For the CDR3, the DNA is TGTGCCAGCAGTCTCGGGGGAGGCAGCTACACCTTC.

This clone was observed a few times. This chain uses TRBV6-1 with TRBJ2-4; TRBD1 matches 7 bases. CDR3 length: 12 residues. CDR1 and CDR2 (germline): MNHNS, SASEGT. V shed 8 bases and J 3 bases; nucleotides not matched to a gene: 1. CDR3 loop: CASRDSKNIQYF. In nucleotides, the CDR3 is TGTGCCAGCCGGGACAGCAAAAACATTCAGTACTTC.

The CDR3 DNA sequence: TGTGCCAGCAAAAGGGGAGTGGACACCGGGGAGCTGTTTTTT. Translating it yields CASKRGVDTGELFF. The genes are TRBV2 and TRBJ2-2; the D gene could be TRBD1 or TRBD2 (5 bases each). Between the trimmed V and J ends, which lost 7 bases and 3 bases, there was a span of 12 bases. The CDR3 sequence is 14 residues long. Germline CDR1 reads SNHLY; CDR2 reads FYNNEI.

This chain connects TRBV27 to TRBJ2-7; 10 bases are shared with TRBD2. CDR1 and CDR2 from the germline V gene are MNHEY and SMNVEV (reference sequence). V lost 3 bases and J lost 3; bases outside the gene matches: 5. This CDR3 contains 15 residues. CDR3 in DNA: TGTGCCAGCAGTTTCGGAGCGGGGGGGTTCTACGAGCAGTACTTC. This codes for CASSFGAGGFYEQYF.

This chain's CDR3 is CASKGREGRKTQYF. Here the CDR3 DNA reads TGTGCCAGCAAGGGCCGGGAGGGTCGGAAGACCCAGTACTTC. The chain recombines TRBV6-1 with TRBJ2-5; 8 bases fit TRBD2. V dropped 7 bases and J dropped 6; count of bases not matched to a gene: 10. The CDR3 loop spans 14 amino acids. Germline V gene data show CDR1 as MNHNS and CDR2 as SASEGT.

This clone is large within its sample. The V and J genes are TRBV19 and TRBJ2-7; D might be TRBD2 (6 bases). Trimming removed 3 bases from V and 3 bases from J, with 15 bases in between. This CDR3 is 15 amino acids long. The V gene's germline CDR1 is LNHDA and CDR2 SQIVND (reference sequence). This chain's CDR3 is CASSIRNGGFYEQYF. The CDR3 region has the DNA TGTGCCAGTAGTATTCGGAACGGGGGTTTCTACGAGCAGTACTTC.

The chain uses TRBV4-1 and TRBJ2-5, with TRBD2 as a possible D gene (5 bases). The CDR3 covers 13 residues. Germline CDR1 is MGHRA and CDR2 is YSYEKL. V was cut by 5 bases and J by 5 bases, with 12 bases left in between. The chain's CDR3 is CASSERVMETQYF. The CDR3, as DNA: TGCGCCAGCAGCGAGAGGGTGATGGAGACCCAGTACTTC.

The chain carries TRBV9 and TRBJ1-2, with D perhaps TRBD1 (5 bases). Germline V CDR1 and CDR2: SGDLS, YYNGEE. Deletions cut 0 bases from V and 4 bases from J, with 16 bases between. The CDR3 covers 16 residues. This CDR3 is CASSVGEGGGAYGYTF. CDR3 DNA sequence: TGTGCCAGCAGCGTAGGAGAGGGCGGGGGAGCCTATGGCTACACCTTC.

V usage is TRBV27 and J usage is TRBJ2-7, with 7 positions matching TRBD1. In germline, CDR1 is MNHEY, CDR2 SMNVEV (reference sequence). V shed 5 bases, J shed 5 bases, and the junction held 9 bases outside the gene matches. This CDR3 comprises 14 residues. CDR3 DNA: TGTGCCAGCAGTGCTATGGGACAGCTCGACGAGCAGTACTTC. Its protein is CASSAMGQLDEQYF.

The genes are TRBV6-5 and TRBJ2-2, with D possibly being TRBD1 or TRBD2 (5 bases each). The CDR3 sequence is 15 residues long. CDR1 is MNHEY and CDR2 is SVGAGI in the germline V gene. Trimming left V 4 bases short and J 0 bases short, with 9 bases between. The CDR3 reads CASSFRGANTGELFF. The CDR3 DNA reads TGTGCCAGCAGTTTCCGGGGCGCGAACACCGGGGAGCTGTTTTTT.

The rearrangement joins TRBV19 to TRBJ1-1; TRBD1 aligns across 9 bases. This CDR3 is 14 amino acids long. Germline-derived CDR1 and CDR2 are LNHDA and SQIVND (reference sequence). J was trimmed by 2 bases and V by 5 bases; bases with no gene match: 3. The CDR3 bases are TGTGCCAGTAGTGCGGGACAGGGAAACACTGAAGCTTTCTTT. This codes for CASSAGQGNTEAFF.

V is TRBV4-3 and J is TRBJ1-2; D is uncertain. This CDR3 has 17 amino acids. Trimming shortened V by 0 bases and J by 2 bases, and 16 bases separated the two germline ends. Germline loops: CDR1 LGHNA, CDR2 YSLEER. The CDR3 coding sequence is TGCGCCAGCAGCCAAGATACCCCACTTACCGCCAACTATGGCTACACCTTC. It codes for CASSQDTPLTANYGYTF.

Comments on this clone: The junction shows a germline mismatch at one end, possibly a read error. The V gene is TRBV5-1, the J gene TRBJ2-1, with D hard to call. CDR1 and CDR2 from the germline V gene are SGHRS and YFSETQ. The CDR3 loop spans 15 amino acids. The CDR3 here is CASRLDVGGYNEQFF. CDR3 in DNA: TGCGCCAGCAGGTTGGATGTGGGCGGCTACAATGAGCAGTTCTTC.

The chain employs TRBV6-4 and TRBJ2-1; 13 bases map to TRBD2. From germline, CDR1 is MRHNA and CDR2 SNTAGT. J was trimmed by 6 bases and V by 2 bases; bases with no gene match: 4. The CDR3 runs to 16 residues. The CDR3 is CASSDTSGGASNEQFF. DNA of the CDR3: TGTGCCAGCAGTGACACTAGCGGGGGGGCCAGCAATGAGCAGTTCTTC.

The rearrangement joins TRBV2 to TRBJ2-7; 8 bases fit TRBD2. V gave up 8 bases and J gave up 0 bases; unmatched junction bases: 18. The CDR3 totals 18 residues. Germline assignment: CDR1 SNHLY and CDR2 FYNNEI. The DNA for the CDR3 is TGTGCCAGCGACCTCCTGGGGATAGCGGGGCTAAGCTCCTACGAGCAGTACTTC. Translated: CASDLLGIAGLSSYEQYF. Full variable domain (rest looked up from reference TRBV2 and TRBJ2-7): EPEVTQTPSHQVTQMGQEVILRCVPISNHLYFYWYRQILGQKVEFLVSFYNNEISEKSEIFDDQFSVERPDGSNFTLKIRSTKLEDSAMYFCASDLLGIAGLSSYEQYFGPGTRLTVT.

The table lists this clone with a count of one. The rearrangement joins TRBV4-2 to TRBJ1-1; no clear D gene. The V end lost 1 base, the J end lost 0 bases, and 12 bases lay between the germline ends. The CDR3 is 16 amino acids. Germline CDR1 LGHNA, CDR2 YNFKEQ. The CDR3 DNA reads TGTGCCAGCAGCCAAGGGGTTGGAGACGTGAACACTGAAGCTTTCTTT. This sequence encodes CASSQGVGDVNTEAFF.

The V call is TRBV27, the J call TRBJ2-7; D unclear. The CDR3 sequence is 14 residues long. Trimming cost V 7 bases and J 0 bases, with 13 bases left between them. CDR1 MNHEY and CDR2 SMNVEV come from the germline V gene (reference sequence). The CDR3 loop is CASKPDLGSYEQYF. CDR3 bases: TGTGCCAGCAAGCCGGACCTCGGCTCCTACGAGCAGTACTTC.

V gene TRBV7-9 combines with J gene TRBJ2-5; the match to TRBD1 covers 7 bases. This CDR3 has 15 residues. J was trimmed by 5 bases and V by 7 bases; bases with no gene match: 13. Germline V gene lookup returns CDR1 SEHNR and CDR2 FQNEAQ (reference sequence). CDR3 DNA: TGTGCCAGCACCAAGAGGGACAGTCCGGGTGAGACCCAGTACTTC. Residues: CASTKRDSPGETQYF.

V usage is TRBV6-5 and J usage is TRBJ1-2, with TRBD1 matching 7 bases. The CDR3 is 15 residues long. The ends lost 4 bases at V and 4 bases at J; junction bases unmatched: 9. From germline, CDR1 is MNHEY and CDR2 SVGAGI. CDR3 amino acids: CASSSLGQPTYGYTF. CDR3 DNA sequence: TGTGCCAGCAGTTCCTTGGGACAGCCTACCTATGGCTACACCTTC.

CDR3 residues: CASSFLGATNEKLFF. The CDR3 DNA follows: TGTGCCAGCAGCTTTCTGGGCGCAACTAATGAAAAACTGTTTTTT. The V and J genes are TRBV5-6 and TRBJ1-4, with D uncertain. V was shortened by 2 bases and J by 0 bases, with 8 bases between the two germline ends. The germline V gene has CDR1 SGHDT and CDR2 YYEEEE. The CDR3 runs 15 residues.

The V gene is TRBV2, the J gene TRBJ1-4; unclear D gene. The ends were cut back, 6 bases at V and 5 bases at J, with 16 bases in the middle. The CDR3 loop spans 15 amino acids. The V gene's germline CDR1 is SNHLY and CDR2 FYNNEI. The CDR3 reads CASSPSHPGNEKLFF. CDR3 nucleotides: TGTGCCAGCAGCCCCTCTCACCCGGGGAATGAAAAACTGTTTTTT. The full variable domain, with the rest looked up from reference TRBV2 and TRBJ1-4, is EPEVTQTPSHQVTQMGQEVILRCVPISNHLYFYWYRQILGQKVEFLVSFYNNEISEKSEIFDDQFSVERPDGSNFTLKIRSTKLEDSAMYFCASSPSHPGNEKLFFGSGTQLSVL.

This chain connects TRBV5-8 to TRBJ2-1; D might be TRBD2 (7 bases). Trimming removed 1 base from V and 11 bases from J, with 10 bases in between. CDR1 and CDR2 (germline): SGHTS, YDEGEE. The CDR3 consists of 12 residues. The DNA for the CDR3 is TGTGCCAGCAGCTTGAGGGGGGGGAAGCAGTTCTTC. Translation: CASSLRGGKQFF.

The J gene is TRBJ2-7, the V gene TRBV4-1, with unresolved D. V lost 0 bases to trimming and J lost 2 bases, with 5 bases between them. The V gene's germline CDR1 is MGHRA and CDR2 YSYEKL. The CDR3 length is 13 residues. The CDR3 DNA reads as TGCGCCAGCAGCCAAGAAGTCCCCTACGAGCAGTACTTC. Translation gives CASSQEVPYEQYF.

The chain recombines TRBV2 with TRBJ1-4, with D unclear. The CDR3 runs to 13 residues. Trimming stripped 5 bases from V and 7 bases from J, with 11 bases between. Germline V gene data show CDR1 as SNHLY and CDR2 as FYNNEI. CDR3 bases: TGTGCCAGCAGTTTGGCCCGGGGTGAAAAACTGTTTTTT. Its translation: CASSLARGEKLFF.

The V gene is TRBV5-4, the J gene TRBJ2-2; D could derive from TRBD1 or TRBD2 (5 bases each). V lost 4 bases and J 5 bases, leaving 12 bases between the germline ends. The length of the CDR3 is 14 residues. CDR1 is SGHNT, CDR2 YYREEE, per germline (reference sequence). CDR3 sequence reads: CASSPWGPTGELFF. The CDR3 coding sequence is TGTGCCAGCAGCCCCTGGGGACCAACCGGGGAGCTGTTTTTT.

On this clone: With a much larger clone just one base away, this may be a read error. The DNA for the CDR3 is TGTGCCAGCAGTTTCTGGGCCCAAGAGCCAGATACGCAGTATTTT. Translated, it gives CASSFWAQEPDTQYF. The V and J genes are TRBV28 and TRBJ2-3; D gene unclear. V was trimmed by 3 bases and J by 4 bases, leaving 14 bases between them. CDR3 size: 15 residues. Germline lookup yields CDR1 MDHEN and CDR2 SYDVKM.